A single sample gave rise to the 10 T cell receptor beta chains below, sequenced in a study of blood T cell repertoires in COVID-19 (dated by TCRdb to the early 2020s). Preparation of the library involved the immunoSEQ multiplex PCR assay. Sourced from immuneACCESS, this table was stored by TCRdb with only in-frame sequences that have V and J called. A share of the clones is absent; for the studies checked, an unresolved V gene accounts for under half, and the remainder has no known explanation. This sample has roughly 100,000 clones in its table, and approximately 84% of those were observed once. The biggest ten clones account for less than 10% of the sample. The source material was peripheral blood. The receptor set was obtained from a man aged 35 to 55 with active or convalescent COVID-19.

This clone occurred once. This chain uses TRBV2 with TRBJ1-1; tentatively, D is TRBD1 (5 bases). The CDR3 has 15 residues. The V end lost 5 bases, the J end lost 4 bases, and 17 bases lay between the germline ends. The germline gives CDR1 SNHLY, CDR2 FYNNEI. The CDR3 is CASSLRTPLSTEAFF. The CDR3, as DNA: TGTGCCAGCAGTCTCCGGACACCTTTGAGCACTGAAGCTTTCTTT.

The CDR3 sequence: CASSALDSLSATEAFF. Here the CDR3 DNA reads TGTGCCAGCAGCGCCCTAGACAGCCTGTCGGCCACTGAAGCTTTCTTT. The chain employs TRBV9 and TRBJ1-1, with D possibly TRBD1 on 5 matching bases. Trimming pared 3 bases from V and 4 bases from J, leaving 19 bases between. Germline V lookup: CDR1 SGDLS, CDR2 YYNGEE. There are 16 residues in the CDR3.

This sequence joins TRBV2 and TRBJ1-2; no clear D. Per the germline V gene, CDR1 is SNHLY and CDR2 is FYNNEI. With 5 bases removed from V and 8 bases from J, the gap between germline ends came to 15 bases. CDR3 length equals 13 residues. CDR3 nucleotide sequence: TGTGCCAGCAGTAAGCTATCAACGTGGGGCTACACCTTC. Protein sequence: CASSKLSTWGYTF.

Only a few counts were recorded for this clone. The chain uses TRBV6-5 and TRBJ1-2, with D possibly matching TRBD1 (6 bases). V shed 5 bases and J shed 0 bases, with 10 bases lying between them. The CDR3 runs to 14 residues. From germline, CDR1 is MNHEY and CDR2 SVGAGI. The CDR3 DNA sequence: TGTGCCAGCAGTAGGGAGGGGGCTAACTATGGCTACACCTTC. Amino acid sequence: CASSREGANYGYTF.

The chain links TRBV4-1 to TRBJ1-6; D is undetermined. Trimming took 0 bases from V and 6 from J, leaving 15 bases between them. CDR1 is MGHRA, CDR2 YSYEKL, per germline. The CDR3 is 17 residues long. The CDR3 here is CASSQDWEGIGNSPLHF. The CDR3 DNA reads TGCGCCAGCAGCCAAGATTGGGAGGGTATCGGTAATTCACCCCTCCACTTT.

The J gene is TRBJ1-2, the V gene TRBV6-5; 7 nucleotides line up with TRBD1. This CDR3 has 14 residues. The V segment lost 4 bases and the J segment 3 bases; nucleotides outside the gene matches: 5. Germline V CDR1 and CDR2: MNHEY, SVGAGI. CDR3 bases: TGTGCCAGCAGTTTCCCAGGGGGGTACTATGGCTACACCTTC. It is translated as CASSFPGGYYGYTF.

The chain has TRBV6-5 and TRBJ2-2; 9 bases match TRBD2. The J segment lost 4 bases and the V segment lost 3 bases, leaving 6 bases of the junction unmatched. Germline CDR1 reads MNHEY; CDR2 reads SVGAGI. The CDR3 loop spans 16 amino acids. CDR3 sequence (DNA): TGTGCCAGCAGTTATGGAGCGGGGGGAAGCACCGGGGAGCTGTTTTTT. As protein: CASSYGAGGSTGELFF.

This chain joins TRBV9 and TRBJ2-2; TRBD1 agrees at 9 bases. The CDR3 consists of 15 residues. V dropped 0 bases and J dropped 7; count of bases not matched to a gene: 4. Germline values: CDR1 SGDLS, CDR2 YYNGEE. The CDR3 is CASSVEGQGVGELFF. DNA of the CDR3: TGTGCCAGCAGCGTAGAGGGACAGGGCGTCGGGGAGCTGTTTTTT.

The gene calls are TRBV11-3 and TRBJ2-3; D uncertain. Germline V gives CDR1 SGHNT, CDR2 YENEEA. The germline V and J ends were trimmed by 1 base and 0 bases, with 5 bases remaining between them. The CDR3 sequence is 14 residues long. CDR3 in amino acids: CASSLGGSTDTQYF. CDR3 sequence (DNA): TGTGCCAGCAGCTTAGGCGGTAGCACAGATACGCAGTATTTT. The variable domain in full, completed from reference TRBV11-3 and TRBJ2-3, reads EAGVVQSPRYKIIEKKQPVAFWCNPISGHNTLYWYLQNLGQGPELLIRYENEEAVDDSQLPKDRFSAERLKGVDSTLKIQPAELGDSAVYLCASSLGGSTDTQYFGPGTRLTVL.

V is TRBV12-3 or TRBV12-4 and J is TRBJ1-5, with D hard to call. The CDR3 covers 13 residues. V was clipped by 8 bases and J by 4 bases, with 12 bases between them. CDR3: CASLKAGNQPQHF. For the CDR3, the DNA is TGTGCCAGCCTTAAGGCGGGTAATCAGCCCCAGCATTTT.